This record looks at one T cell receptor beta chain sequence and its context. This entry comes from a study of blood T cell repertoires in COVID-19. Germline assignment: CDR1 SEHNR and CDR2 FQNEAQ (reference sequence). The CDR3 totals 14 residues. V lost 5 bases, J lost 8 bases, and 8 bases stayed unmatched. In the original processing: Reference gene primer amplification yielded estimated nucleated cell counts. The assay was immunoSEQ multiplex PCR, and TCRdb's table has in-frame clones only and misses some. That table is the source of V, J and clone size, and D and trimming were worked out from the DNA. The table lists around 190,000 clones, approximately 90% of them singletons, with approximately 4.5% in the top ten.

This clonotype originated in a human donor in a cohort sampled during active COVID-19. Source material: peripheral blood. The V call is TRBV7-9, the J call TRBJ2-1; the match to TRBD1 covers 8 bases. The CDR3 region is CASSPGQGFDEQFF. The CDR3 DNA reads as TGTGCCAGCAGCCCTGGACAGGGTTTCGATGAGCAGTTCTTC.